Below, one T cell receptor beta chain is given with its context. Using immunoSEQ multiplex PCR, the repertoire was profiled, and TCRdb retains in-frame clones only, with some absent. The top ten clones hold 1.5% to 2% of a sample with 400,000 to 550,000 clones, 87% of them seen once. The data originate from a study of blood T cell repertoires in COVID-19. On the study more broadly: The United States, Italy and Spain supplied acute and convalescent COVID-19 samples. PBMCs, B-cell-depleted T cells, or T cells were the source of the cDNA or gDNA that made up the material.

The germline V gene encodes CDR1 SGHNT and CDR2 YYREEE (reference sequence). Losses at the gene ends were 0 bases for V and 9 bases for J; bases not matched to a gene: 6. The CDR3 extends over 16 amino acids. V usage is TRBV5-4 and J usage is TRBJ2-1; 13 nucleotides agree with TRBD2. This receptor was obtained from a woman aged 18 to 35 with acute COVID-19. The sequencing input was PBMCs or T cells enriched from blood (not recorded which). The CDR3 DNA reads TGTGCCAGCAGCTTGGCCGGGACTAGCGGGATCCTTGAGCAGTTCTTC. Translating gives CASSLAGTSGILEQFF.